This paragraph reports one T cell receptor beta chain. Repertoires were generated with immunoSEQ multiplex PCR, while TCRdb's copy carries only in-frame clones and drops some. The table records 91,000 or so clones, 80% to 95% of them present only once. The data originate from a study of control samples from healthy donors and cancer patients. The CDR3 spans 15 residues. Trimming removed 4 bases at V and 4 bases at J, with 18 bases between. Germline lookup yields CDR1 SGHNT and CDR2 YYREEE (reference sequence). This TCR was recovered from a woman aged 30 to 39 in good health. The chain employs TRBV5-4 and TRBJ2-7; D possibly corresponds to TRBD1 (6 bases). Sequencing used blood. The CDR3 reads CASSTQGTFGYEQYF. The CDR3 DNA follows: TGTGCCAGCAGCACACAGGGTACGTTCGGGTACGAGCAGTACTTC.